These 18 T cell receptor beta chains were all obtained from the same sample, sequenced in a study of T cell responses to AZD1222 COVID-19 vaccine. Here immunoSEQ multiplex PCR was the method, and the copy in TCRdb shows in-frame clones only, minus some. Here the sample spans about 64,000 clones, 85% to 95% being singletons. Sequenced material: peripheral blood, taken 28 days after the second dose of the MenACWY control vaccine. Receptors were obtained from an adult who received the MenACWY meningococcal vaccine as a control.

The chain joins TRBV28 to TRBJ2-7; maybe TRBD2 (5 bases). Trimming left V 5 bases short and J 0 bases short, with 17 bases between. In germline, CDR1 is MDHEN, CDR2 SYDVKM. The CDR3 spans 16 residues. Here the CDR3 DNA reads TGTGCCAGCAGTCGATTGAGCGGAGTGATCTCCTACGAGCAGTACTTC. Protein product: CASSRLSGVISYEQYF. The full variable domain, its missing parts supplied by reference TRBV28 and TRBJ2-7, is DVKVTQSSRYLVKRTGEKVFLECVQDMDHENMFWYRQDPGLGLRLIYFSYDVKMKEKGDIPEGYSVSREKKERFSLILESASTNQTSMYLCASSRLSGVISYEQYFGPGTRLTVT.

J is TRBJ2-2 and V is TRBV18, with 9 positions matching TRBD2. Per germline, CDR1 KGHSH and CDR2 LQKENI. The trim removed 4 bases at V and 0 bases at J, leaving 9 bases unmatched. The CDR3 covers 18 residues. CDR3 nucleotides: TGTGCCAGCTCACGGACGGGACTAGCAGGCACGAACACCGGGGAGCTGTTTTTT. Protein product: CASSRTGLAGTNTGELFF.

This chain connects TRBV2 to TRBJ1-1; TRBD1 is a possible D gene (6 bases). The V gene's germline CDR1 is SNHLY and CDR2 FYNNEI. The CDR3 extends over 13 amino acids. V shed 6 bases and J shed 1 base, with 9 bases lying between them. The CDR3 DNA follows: TGTGCCAGCAGCCCGGGACAGAACACTGAAGCTTTCTTT. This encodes CASSPGQNTEAFF.

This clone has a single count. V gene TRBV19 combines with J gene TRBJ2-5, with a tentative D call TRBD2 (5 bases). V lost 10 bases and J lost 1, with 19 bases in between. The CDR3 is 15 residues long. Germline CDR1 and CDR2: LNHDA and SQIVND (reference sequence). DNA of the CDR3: TGTGCCACCGCCCGCCGGCTGGCGGGCCAAGAGACCCAGTACTTC. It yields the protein CATARRLAGQETQYF.

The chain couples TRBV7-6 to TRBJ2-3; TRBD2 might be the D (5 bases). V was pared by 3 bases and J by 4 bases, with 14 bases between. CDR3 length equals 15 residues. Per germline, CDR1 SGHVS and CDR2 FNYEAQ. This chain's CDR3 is CASSLGAGSADTQYF. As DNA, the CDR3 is TGTGCCAGCAGCTTGGGCGCGGGTTCCGCAGATACGCAGTATTTT.

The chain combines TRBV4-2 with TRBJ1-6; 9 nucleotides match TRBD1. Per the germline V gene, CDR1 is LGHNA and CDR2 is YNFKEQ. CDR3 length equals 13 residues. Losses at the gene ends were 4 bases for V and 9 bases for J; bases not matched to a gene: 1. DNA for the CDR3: TGTGCCAGCAGCCGGGACAGGGTTTCACCCCTCCACTTT. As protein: CASSRDRVSPLHF.

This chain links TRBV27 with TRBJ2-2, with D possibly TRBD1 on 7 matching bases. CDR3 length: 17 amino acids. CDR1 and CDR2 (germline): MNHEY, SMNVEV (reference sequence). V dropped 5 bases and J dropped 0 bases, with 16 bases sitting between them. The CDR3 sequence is CASSPIRGVPNTGELFF. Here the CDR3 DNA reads TGTGCCAGCAGTCCGATCAGGGGGGTACCGAACACCGGGGAGCTGTTTTTT.

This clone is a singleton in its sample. CDR3: CASSQGGSYQPQHF. The DNA for the CDR3 is TGTGCCAGCAGCCAGGGGGGCAGTTACCAGCCCCAGCATTTT. This chain connects TRBV9 to TRBJ1-5, with 7 bases fitting TRBD1. The CDR3 sequence is 14 residues long. Trimming took 4 bases from V and 7 from J; bases not matched to a gene: 8. The V gene's germline CDR1 is SGDLS and CDR2 YYNGEE.

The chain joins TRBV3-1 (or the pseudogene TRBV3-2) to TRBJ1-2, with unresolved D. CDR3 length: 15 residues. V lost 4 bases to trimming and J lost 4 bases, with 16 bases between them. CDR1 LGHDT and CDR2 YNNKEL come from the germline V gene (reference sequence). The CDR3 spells CASSRTDAGVYGYTF. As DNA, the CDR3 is TGTGCCAGCAGCCGAACAGACGCCGGGGTCTATGGCTACACCTTC.

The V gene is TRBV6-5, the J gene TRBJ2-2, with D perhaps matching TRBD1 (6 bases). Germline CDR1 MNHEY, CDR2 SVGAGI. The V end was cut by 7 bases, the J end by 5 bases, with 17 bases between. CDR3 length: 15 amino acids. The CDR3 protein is CASNTLQGWTGELFF. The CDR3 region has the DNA TGTGCCAGCAACACATTACAGGGATGGACCGGGGAGCTGTTTTTT.

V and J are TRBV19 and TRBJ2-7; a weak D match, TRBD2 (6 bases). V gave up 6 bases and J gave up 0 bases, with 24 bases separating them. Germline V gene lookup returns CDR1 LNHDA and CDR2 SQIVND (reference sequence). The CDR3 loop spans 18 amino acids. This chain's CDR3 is CASSPGRGVLASSYEQYF. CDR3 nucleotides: TGTGCCAGTAGCCCGGGGCGGGGAGTCCTCGCAAGCTCCTACGAGCAGTACTTC.

This chain's CDR3 is CSAPLREQYF. CDR3 coding DNA: TGCAGTGCTCCCCTCCGCGAGCAGTACTTC. This chain connects TRBV20-1 to TRBJ2-7; D is uncertain. The CDR3 extends over 10 amino acids. CDR1 and CDR2 from the germline V gene are DFQATT and SNEGSKA (reference sequence). Trimming cost V 5 bases and J 6 bases, with 8 bases left between them.

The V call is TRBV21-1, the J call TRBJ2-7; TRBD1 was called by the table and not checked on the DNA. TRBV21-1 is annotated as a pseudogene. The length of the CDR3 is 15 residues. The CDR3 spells CASSKDRGPQGEQYF. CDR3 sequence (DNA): TGTGCCAGCAGCAAAGATAGGGGACCTCAGGGGGAGCAGTACTTC.

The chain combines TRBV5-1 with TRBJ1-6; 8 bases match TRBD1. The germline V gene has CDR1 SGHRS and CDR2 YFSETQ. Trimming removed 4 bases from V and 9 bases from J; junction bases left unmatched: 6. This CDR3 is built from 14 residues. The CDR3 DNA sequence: TGCGCCAGCAGCGAAGGACAGGGAGTTTCACCCCTCCACTTT. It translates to CASSEGQGVSPLHF. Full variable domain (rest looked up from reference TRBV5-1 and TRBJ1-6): KAGVTQTPRYLIKTRGQQVTLSCSPISGHRSVSWYQQTPGQGLQFLFEYFSETQRNKGNFPGRFSGRQFSNSRSEMNVSTLELGDSALYLCASSEGQGVSPLHFGNGTRLTVT.

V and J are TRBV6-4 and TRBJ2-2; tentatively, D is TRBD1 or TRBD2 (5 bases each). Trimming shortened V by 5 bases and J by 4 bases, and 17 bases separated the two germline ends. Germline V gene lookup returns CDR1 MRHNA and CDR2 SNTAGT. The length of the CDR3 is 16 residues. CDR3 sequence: CASSPGTHRSTGELFF. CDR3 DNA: TGTGCCAGCAGTCCCGGGACCCACAGGAGCACCGGGGAGCTGTTTTTT.

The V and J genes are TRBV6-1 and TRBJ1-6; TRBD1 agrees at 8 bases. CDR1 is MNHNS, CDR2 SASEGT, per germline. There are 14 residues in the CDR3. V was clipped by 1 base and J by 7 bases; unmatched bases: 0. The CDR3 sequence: CASSEGQGNSPLHF. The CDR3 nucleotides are TGTGCCAGCAGTGAAGGACAGGGGAATTCACCCCTCCACTTT.

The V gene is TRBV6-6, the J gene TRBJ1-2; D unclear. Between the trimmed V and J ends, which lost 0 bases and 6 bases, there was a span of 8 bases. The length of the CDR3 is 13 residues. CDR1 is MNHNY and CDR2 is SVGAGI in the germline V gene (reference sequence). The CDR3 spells CASSYSAADGYTF. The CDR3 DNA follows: TGTGCCAGCAGTTACTCAGCGGCCGATGGCTACACCTTC.

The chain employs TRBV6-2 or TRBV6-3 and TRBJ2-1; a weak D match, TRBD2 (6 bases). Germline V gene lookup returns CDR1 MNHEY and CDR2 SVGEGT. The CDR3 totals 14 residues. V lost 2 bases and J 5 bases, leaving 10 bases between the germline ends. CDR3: CASSYRLENNEQFF. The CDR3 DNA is TGTGCCAGCAGTTACAGACTAGAGAACAATGAGCAGTTCTTC.